This T cell receptor (beta chain) was profiled in a study of T cells in Graves' hyperthyroidism and ophthalmopathy. Study-wide results and limits: Expanded thyroid clonotypes (above 0.001) were mostly also found in blood.

Many counts were recorded for this clonotype. Its antigen remains unknown. What was amplified from RNA transcripts were TCR beta CDR3 regions. The HTBI primer set drove a first-round RT-PCR of the TCR CDR3. Using its own MiXCR run on the multiplex PCR reads, TCRdb lists one record per CDR3 protein. The sample lists under 400,000 distinct CDR3 sequences, roughly 20% occurring once. Diagnoses used clinical symptoms, serum thyroxine and TRAb, thyroid ultrasound and orbital computed tomography. The ends were cut back, 5 bases at V and 2 bases at J, with 12 bases in the middle. Germline V lookup: CDR1 SGHTA, CDR2 FQGNSA. This CDR3 has 15 amino acids.

V gene TRBV7-2 combines with J gene TRBJ2-2; D is unclear. What was sequenced was blood. This TCR was recovered from a woman between 40 and 50 years old with Graves' ophthalmopathy. CDR3 residues: CASSQPSFNTGELFF. CDR3 nucleotides: TGTGCCAGCAGCCAACCCTCATTTAACACCGGGGAGCTGTTTTTT. Drawing the rest from reference TRBV7-2 and TRBJ2-2, the complete variable domain is GAGVSQSPSNKVTEKGKDVELRCDPISGHTALYWYRQSLGQGLEFLIYFQGNSAPDKSGLPSDRFSAERTGGSVSTLTIQRTQQEDSAVYLCASSQPSFNTGELFFGEGSRLTVL.